The clone carrying this T cell receptor beta chain was counted a single time. A CD45RA+ naive subset and a CD45RA-negative memory subset were split from CD4+ cells. Germline V lookup: CDR1 MDHEN, CDR2 SYDVKM. This CDR3 comprises 14 residues. The junction had 7 bases not matched to a gene; V was cut back by 5 bases and J by 10 bases. Genomic DNA belonging to each subset was distributed in equal measure over several immunoSEQ plates. The input for sorted-subset replicate PCRs was around 0.2 ug DNA, 25,000 to 35,000 T cell genomes. Under the authors' procedure: Junction-only sequences without quality scores were provided by ImmunoSEQ, so filtering was different. TCRdb's copy holds only in-frame clones and misses some; the assay was immunoSEQ multiplex PCR. Clone size and V and J calls were adopted from that table, with D and trimming inferred from the DNA. This table has 2 million to 2.5 million clones, 95% appearing once.

This record comes from a study of shared clonotypes between healthy human individuals. The sample taken for sequencing was naive CD4+ T cells sorted from blood. As for subset: CD45RA+ positively selected. The chain has TRBV28 and TRBJ2-1; 11 bases are a match to TRBD1. This TCR derives from a man younger than 35 in good health. The CDR3 nucleotides are TGTGCCAGCAGTCCCCTGGACAGGGGGCGAGAGCAGTTCTTC. This sequence encodes CASSPLDRGREQFF.